The 15 T cell receptor beta chains below were found in one sample sequenced in a study of shared clonotypes between healthy human individuals. TCRdb keeps only in-frame clones here, not all; method: immunoSEQ multiplex PCR. This table has about 2.1 million clones, about 93% appearing once. Terminally differentiated effector memory CD45RA+ cells were left out of the naive CD8 fraction, which was CD45RO-negative and positively selected for CCR7. The source material was naive CD8+ T cells from PBMCs. Source of these receptors: a man between 18 and 35 years old in good health. Some clones in this sample may be carry-over from other donors' samples.

V gene TRBV19 combines with J gene TRBJ1-1; 9 bases fit TRBD1. Germline CDR1 LNHDA, CDR2 SQIVND (reference sequence). CDR3 length: 18 residues. Trimming took 1 base from V and 4 from J; bases not matched to a gene: 13. CDR3 amino acids: CASSIGWDREGQGTEAFF. CDR3 DNA sequence: TGTGCCAGTAGTATAGGTTGGGACAGGGAGGGGCAAGGCACTGAAGCTTTCTTT.

This chain uses TRBV27 with TRBJ2-1; 11 bases fit TRBD2. Trimming cost V 5 bases and J 6 bases; bases outside gene matches: 6. Germline V gene data show CDR1 as MNHEY and CDR2 as SMNVEV (reference sequence). CDR3 length: 15 amino acids. The CDR3 is CASSPVAGGFNEQFF. DNA of the CDR3: TGTGCCAGCAGTCCTGTAGCGGGAGGGTTCAATGAGCAGTTCTTC.

The J gene is TRBJ2-7, the V gene TRBV5-4; 9 positions agree with TRBD2. This CDR3 has 16 amino acids. V was clipped by 1 base and J by 5 bases; unmatched bases: 10. CDR1 and CDR2 (germline): SGHNT, YYREEE (reference sequence). Written as DNA, the CDR3 is TGTGCCAGCAGCTTGAAGCGGGAGGCTTCTGTGAACGAGCAGTACTTC. As protein: CASSLKREASVNEQYF.

This clone came up a few times. The rearrangement uses TRBV19 and TRBJ1-4, with 8 bases identical to TRBD1. Looked up from germline, CDR1 is LNHDA and CDR2 is SQIVND (reference sequence). The CDR3 extends over 15 amino acids. Trimming removed 5 bases from V and 7 bases from J; junction bases left unmatched: 9. The CDR3 sequence is CASSLRGQGSEKLFF. DNA of the CDR3: TGTGCCAGTAGTTTGCGAGGACAGGGTTCTGAAAAACTGTTTTTT.

The rearrangement uses TRBV28 and TRBJ2-7; the D gene could be TRBD1 or TRBD2 (6 bases each). CDR3 length equals 14 residues. With 2 bases removed from V and 5 bases from J, the gap between germline ends came to 13 bases. CDR1 MDHEN and CDR2 SYDVKM come from the germline V gene. The CDR3 here is CASSLRRAGDEQYF. The CDR3, as DNA: TGTGCCAGCAGTTTAAGGAGGGCAGGGGACGAGCAGTACTTC.

The chain combines TRBV28 with TRBJ2-7; D is perhaps TRBD1 (6 bases). V was cut by 8 bases and J by 0 bases, with 20 bases left in between. CDR1 and CDR2 from the germline V gene are MDHEN and SYDVKM. The CDR3 consists of 16 residues. Here the CDR3 reads CASGRRGQWYSYEQYF. The CDR3 DNA follows: TGTGCCAGCGGCCGAAGAGGACAGTGGTACTCCTACGAGCAGTACTTC.

This chain connects TRBV28 to TRBJ1-3; D gene uncertain. The CDR3 covers 12 residues. Germline loops: CDR1 MDHEN, CDR2 SYDVKM. V gave up 2 bases and J gave up 10 bases, with 9 bases separating them. CDR3 sequence: CASSLPDKTIYF. In DNA form, the CDR3 reads TGTGCCAGCAGTTTACCGGATAAGACCATATATTTT.

The chain uses TRBV9 and TRBJ1-1; D unclear. The CDR3 sequence is 14 residues long. CDR1 and CDR2 (germline): SGDLS, YYNGEE. V was trimmed by 0 bases and J by 1 base, leaving 7 bases between them. In nucleotides, the CDR3 is TGTGCCAGCAGCGTAGGGCGAACGAACACTGAAGCTTTCTTT. Its translation: CASSVGRTNTEAFF.

The chain employs TRBV28 and TRBJ2-2; 13 bases are a match to TRBD2. V lost 5 bases, J lost 4 bases, and 4 bases stayed unmatched. Germline lookup yields CDR1 MDHEN and CDR2 SYDVKM. The CDR3 spans 16 residues. The CDR3 DNA follows: TGTGCCAGCAGTCTGGGACTAGCGGGGCCCACCGGGGAGCTGTTTTTT. Its translation is CASSLGLAGPTGELFF.

The CDR3 coding sequence is TGTGCTAGTGGGACAGGGACAGGGGGAGGAAACACCATATATTTT. This translates into CASGTGTGGGNTIYF. The chain carries TRBV12-5 and TRBJ1-3; 11 bases agree with TRBD1. Germline-derived CDR1 and CDR2 are LGHNT and FRNRAP. V gave up 6 bases and J gave up 4 bases; unmatched junction bases: 5. The CDR3 sequence is 15 residues long.

Note on this clone: The identical CDR3 is also encoded by other nucleotide sequences in the sample. This chain joins TRBV27 and TRBJ1-2; tentatively, D is TRBD1 (6 bases). CDR1 MNHEY and CDR2 SMNVEV come from the germline V gene (reference sequence). The CDR3 contains 12 residues. With 2 bases removed from V and 8 bases from J, the gap between germline ends came to 9 bases. CDR3 region: CASSLPGDGYTF. The DNA for the CDR3 is TGTGCCAGCAGTTTACCAGGGGACGGCTACACCTTC.

The CDR3 reads CASSETGENSPLHF. The CDR3 DNA sequence: TGCGCCAGCAGTGAGACAGGGGAAAATTCACCCCTCCACTTT. The chain combines TRBV10-2 with TRBJ1-6; 7 bases line up with TRBD1. The ends lost 2 bases at V and 7 bases at J; junction bases unmatched: 2. The CDR3 spans 14 residues. CDR1 and CDR2 (germline): WSHSY, SAAADI.

The rearrangement joins TRBV10-2 to TRBJ1-1; TRBD1 matches 9 bases. Germline trimming cut 5 bases from V and 2 bases from J; bases unmatched to any gene: 9. CDR1 and CDR2 (germline): WSHSY, SAAADI. The CDR3 is 16 residues long. Written as DNA, the CDR3 is TGCGCCAGCAGTTCCTCCGGACAGGGGTTAAACACTGAAGCTTTCTTT. Translating gives CASSSSGQGLNTEAFF.

The chain joins TRBV7-9 to TRBJ2-4; no reliable D call. The CDR3 is 16 residues long. CDR1 and CDR2 from the germline V gene are SEHNR and FQNEAQ (reference sequence). V lost 5 bases to trimming and J lost 1 base, with 15 bases between them. The CDR3 protein is CASSPPDRSAKNIQYF. The DNA of the CDR3 is TGTGCCAGCAGCCCCCCGGATAGGTCGGCCAAAAACATTCAGTACTTC.

This chain uses TRBV21-1 with TRBJ2-7; TRBD2, the table's D call, was not compared with the DNA. TRBV21-1 is labeled a pseudogene. The CDR3 has 14 residues. The CDR3 DNA sequence: TGTGCCAGCAGCAAAGAGGAAGGGAGCAGCGAGCAGTACTTC. Its protein product is CASSKEEGSSEQYF.